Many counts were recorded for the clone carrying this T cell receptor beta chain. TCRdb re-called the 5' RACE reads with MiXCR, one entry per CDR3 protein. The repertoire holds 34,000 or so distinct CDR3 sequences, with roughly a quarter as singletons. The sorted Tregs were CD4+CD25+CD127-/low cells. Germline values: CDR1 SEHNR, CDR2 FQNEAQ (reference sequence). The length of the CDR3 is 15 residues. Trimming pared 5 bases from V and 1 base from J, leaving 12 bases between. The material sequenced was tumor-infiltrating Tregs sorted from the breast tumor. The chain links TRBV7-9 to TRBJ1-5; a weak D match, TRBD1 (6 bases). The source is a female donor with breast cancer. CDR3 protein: CASSKGGISNQPQHF. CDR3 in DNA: TGTGCCAGCAGCAAAGGGGGGATAAGCAATCAGCCCCAGCATTTT.